A selection of T cell receptor beta chains follows, all from one sample in a study of T cells expressing NK-cell markers. After re-calling the 5' RACE reads, TCRdb lists one entry per CDR3 protein, DNA absent. The listing records roughly 390,000 distinct CDR3 sequences. What was sequenced was blood T cells: a sorted CD56 or NKG2C T cell subset, CD4+ or CD8+ T cells, or bulk PBMC T cells (not recorded which). Every receptor here comes from a woman in her 50s in good health. The CDR3 runs from the conserved cysteine through the conserved F or W.

V gene: TRBV15; J gene: TRBJ1-2; CDR3 protein: CATSRDKIQRYGYTF
V gene: TRBV7-9; J gene: TRBJ2-1; CDR3 protein: CASSPLAGAVYNEQFF
V gene: TRBV28; J gene: TRBJ2-7; CDR3 protein: CASGTGIYEQYF
V gene: TRBV5-1; J gene: TRBJ2-3; CDR3 protein: CASSLVRSIAGGGDTQYF
V gene: TRBV14; J gene: TRBJ2-5; CDR3 protein: CASSQDGFALAGTETQYF
V gene: TRBV11-1; J gene: TRBJ2-2; CDR3 protein: CASSPPGGVDTGELFF
V gene: TRBV6-5; J gene: TRBJ1-2; CDR3 protein: CASSYSMWTTVDRGYTF
V gene: TRBV7-9; J gene: TRBJ2-5; CDR3 protein: CASSLEALIETQYF
V gene: TRBV12-3/TRBV12-4; J gene: TRBJ2-3; CDR3 protein: CASSQRDRGSTDTQYF
V gene: TRBV5-1; J gene: TRBJ2-2; CDR3 protein: CASSLLTGRYDTGELFF
V gene: TRBV2; J gene: TRBJ1-3; CDR3 protein: CAIGRGKGNTIYF
V gene: TRBV12-3/TRBV12-4; J gene: TRBJ1-2; CDR3 protein: CASSQDEYGYTF
V gene: TRBV19; J gene: TRBJ1-2; CDR3 protein: CASSNGQVPGYTF
V gene: TRBV24-1; J gene: TRBJ2-3; CDR3 protein: CATSETGGMTQYF
V gene: TRBV6-2/TRBV6-3; J gene: TRBJ1-5; CDR3 protein: CASNPARGQLGNQPQHF
V gene: TRBV7-9; J gene: TRBJ2-7; CDR3 protein: CASSPRLSADIEQYF
V gene: TRBV4-1; J gene: TRBJ2-7; CDR3 protein: CASSQDFRARSWEQYF
V gene: TRBV15; J gene: TRBJ1-1; CDR3 protein: CATSEGTGKLRNTEAFF
V gene: TRBV6-4; J gene: TRBJ2-6; CDR3 protein: CASSGPTTGQGASGANVLTF
V gene: TRBV20-1; J gene: TRBJ2-3; CDR3 protein: CSARDVLAFTDTQYF
V gene: TRBV12-5; J gene: TRBJ2-7; CDR3 protein: CASGLLQGSYEQYF
V gene: TRBV3-1; J gene: TRBJ2-1; CDR3 protein: CASSPDPGTYSYNEQFF
V gene: TRBV5-1; J gene: TRBJ2-1; CDR3 protein: CASSLAARTSEIYNEQFF
V gene: TRBV7-9; J gene: TRBJ1-1; CDR3 protein: CASSSGTPNTEAFF
V gene: TRBV4-2; J gene: TRBJ2-2; CDR3 protein: CASSRISGGGPRTGELFF
V gene: TRBV29-1; J gene: TRBJ1-2; CDR3 protein: CSVDPTGGNYGYTF
V gene: TRBV4-1; J gene: TRBJ2-5; CDR3 protein: CASSQGPTGELQETQYF
V gene: TRBV29-1; J gene: TRBJ1-1; CDR3 protein: CSVGGDDTEAFF
V gene: TRBV20-1; J gene: TRBJ1-5; CDR3 protein: CSPPLNFPYQPQHF
V gene: TRBV12-3/TRBV12-4; J gene: TRBJ2-5; CDR3 protein: CASSLGVAGDVETQYF
V gene: TRBV7-6; J gene: TRBJ2-2; CDR3 protein: CASSPSEITGELFF
V gene: TRBV5-1; J gene: TRBJ2-5; CDR3 protein: CASSLIPQTSGGYQETQYF
V gene: TRBV20-1; J gene: TRBJ2-1; CDR3 protein: CSAMGLTLDEQFF
V gene: TRBV6-5; J gene: TRBJ2-1; CDR3 protein: CASSYLLQGAEQFF
V gene: TRBV6-5; J gene: TRBJ1-2; CDR3 protein: CASSSNFRGKVGYTF
V gene: TRBV5-1; J gene: TRBJ2-3; CDR3 protein: CASSIRQVPDTQYF
V gene: TRBV20-1; J gene: TRBJ2-3; CDR3 protein: CSARDDHNDGNTDTQYF
V gene: TRBV20-1; J gene: TRBJ2-1; CDR3 protein: CSAREREVGNEQFF
V gene: TRBV12-3/TRBV12-4; J gene: TRBJ2-1; CDR3 protein: CASSSVAGDFEQFF
V gene: TRBV7-9; J gene: TRBJ2-7; CDR3 protein: CASSFGTAGVNEQYF
V gene: TRBV4-1; J gene: TRBJ2-3; CDR3 protein: CASSQSTMGLTDTQYF
V gene: TRBV12-3/TRBV12-4; J gene: TRBJ2-3; CDR3 protein: CASSLQTSGRARTDTQYF
V gene: TRBV24-1; J gene: TRBJ2-2; CDR3 protein: CATSGDRDLVGELFF
V gene: TRBV5-1; J gene: TRBJ2-7; CDR3 protein: CASRADYEQYF
V gene: TRBV27; J gene: TRBJ2-7; CDR3 protein: CASSLVAGVEEQYF